This entry lists 3 T cell receptor beta chains sequenced from one sample in a study of shared clonotypes between healthy human individuals. Assay used: immunoSEQ multiplex PCR; TCRdb lists only in-frame clones, some missing. The data hold about 580,000 clones, with about 98% observed a single time. Naive CD8 cells, CD45RO-negative and positively selected for CCR7, excluded terminally differentiated effector memory CD45RA+ cells. The specimen sequenced was naive CD8+ T cells sorted from blood. The receptors stem from a man aged 25-40 years in good health.

V gene TRBV28 combines with J gene TRBJ2-7; D remains ambiguous. This CDR3 spans 13 amino acids. Looked up from germline, CDR1 is MDHEN and CDR2 is SYDVKM. Trimming stripped 4 bases from V and 0 bases from J, with 7 bases between. In DNA form, the CDR3 reads TGTGCCAGCAGTTCTTGGACCTCCTACGAGCAGTACTTC. Translating gives CASSSWTSYEQYF.

CDR3 in amino acids: CASSHRLAGDYEQYF. CDR3 nucleotide sequence: TGCGCCAGCAGCCACCGACTAGCGGGAGATTACGAGCAGTACTTC. V gene TRBV4-1 combines with J gene TRBJ2-7; TRBD2 matches 12 bases. Germline trimming cut 3 bases from V and 4 bases from J; bases unmatched to any gene: 4. CDR3 size: 15 residues. The germline gives CDR1 MGHRA, CDR2 YSYEKL.

The V and J genes are TRBV27 and TRBJ2-7; 8 nucleotides match TRBD2. Losses at the gene ends were 8 bases for V and 7 bases for J; bases not matched to a gene: 7. This CDR3 comprises 12 residues. The germline CDR1 and CDR2 sequences are MNHEY and SMNVEV (reference sequence). CDR3 loop: CASSGTRWEQYF. CDR3 DNA: TGTGCCAGCTCCGGGACTAGGTGGGAGCAGTACTTC.